This TCR beta chain stems from a study of T cell repertoires in cytomegalovirus infection. General study points: The study found HLA-C-restricted CMV-specific TCR beta clonotypes dominating the ex vivo response.

The CDR3 covers 13 residues. The V end lost 9 bases, the J end lost 4 bases, and 12 bases lay between the germline ends. Per the germline V gene, CDR1 is MNHEY and CDR2 is SMNVEV (reference sequence). As regards this clonotype: The antigen is undetermined.

TCRdb called the reads again in MiXCR, with one record for every CDR3 protein. Counted here are 200,000 to 250,000 distinct CDR3 sequences, 22% occurring once; the ten biggest clones make up 18%. Material for sequencing was CD8+ T cells from PBMCs. V is TRBV27 and J is TRBJ2-2; D remains ambiguous. The TCR originated in a human donor in good health (CMV status not recorded). Some clones in this sample may be carry-over from other donors' samples. The CDR3 region has the DNA TGTGCCAGTTATCTGCCCCCCACCGGGGAGCTGTTTTTT. Translation: CASYLPPTGELFF.